A selection of T cell receptor beta chains follows, all from one sample in a study of shared clonotypes between healthy human individuals. The data were produced by immunoSEQ multiplex PCR, yet TCRdb's version contains in-frame clones alone and is incomplete. Of roughly 850,000 clones in the sample, 90% to 98% were seen once. Sequencing was performed on naive CD8+ T cells sorted from blood. The receptors shown here come from a man aged 25-40 years in good health. Each CDR3 is given with its conserved first and last residue.

TRBV6-1	TRBJ2-2	CASRRGTVERGELFF
TRBV15	TRBJ2-2	CATSFKDSWTGELFF
TRBV5-6	TRBJ1-5	CASSFKLGQPQHF
TRBV19	TRBJ1-5	CASSLTGHSNQPQHF
TRBV25-1	TRBJ1-2	CASSWSAAAGPLYGYTF
TRBV27	TRBJ2-1	CASSLSSTDSTYNEQFF
TRBV7-9	TRBJ1-4	CASSPPDRANEKLFF
TRBV9	TRBJ2-1	CASSPGTSGEQFF
TRBV15	TRBJ1-5	CATSRAGGLGQPQHF
TRBV15	TRBJ2-7	CATSPSSYEQYF
TRBV18	TRBJ2-2	CASSPTSTGELFF
TRBV2	TRBJ2-7	CATRDSRYEQYF
TRBV10-3	TRBJ2-7	CAIHSGKIEEQYF
TRBV7-9	TRBJ1-2	CASSLGPRGDGYTF
TRBV29-1	TRBJ2-3	CSVGGRDSVPTDTQYF
TRBV5-6	TRBJ2-7	CASSLGDSRRHGF
TRBV5-5	TRBJ1-5	CASSHDRASNQPQHF
TRBV27	TRBJ1-5	CATSGQGASDQPQHF
TRBV28	TRBJ2-7	CASSFSPGGAYEQYF
TRBV7-9	TRBJ2-7	CASSLALGTSHLDYEQYF
TRBV29-1	TRBJ2-5	CSVVKGGQETQYF
TRBV2	TRBJ1-3	CASSASISGNTIYF
TRBV27	TRBJ2-7	CASSTNRVSEQYF
TRBV7-7	TRBJ2-3	CASSPGLGTDTQYF
TRBV28	TRBJ2-2	CASSLNLYRTGELFF
TRBV6-5	TRBJ2-3	CASSYIAGTTDTQYF
TRBV29-1	TRBJ1-2	CSVEVAINYGYTF
TRBV7-9	TRBJ2-1	CASSLVVEDSSGQFF
TRBV4-1	TRBJ1-4	CASSQAGGTGAQFGKLFF
TRBV9	TRBJ2-1	CASSGGLAGDEQFF
TRBV27	TRBJ2-7	CASSPGPASYEQYF
TRBV2	TRBJ2-1	CASSEGAGGYNEQFF
TRBV9	TRBJ1-5	CASSLGQGLNQPQHF
TRBV27	TRBJ2-5	CASSVGSKYQETQYF
TRBV7-9	TRBJ1-1	CASSLVDSMNTEAFF
TRBV11-2	TRBJ2-5	CASSLGPGGPSETQYF
TRBV6-1	TRBJ2-5	CASRASVHNPNF
TRBV9	TRBJ2-7	CASSAPSGRSEQYF
TRBV27	TRBJ1-2	CASSTLQGNFYGYTF
TRBV11-2	TRBJ1-1	CASSLESPVGTEAFF
TRBV29-1	TRBJ1-1	CSVEGNTEAFF
TRBV4-1	TRBJ2-1	CASSQDNRRYEQFF
TRBV4-3	TRBJ2-7	CASSQVRTAAYEQYF
TRBV9	TRBJ1-1	CASSSKTGGTEAFF
TRBV27	TRBJ1-2	CASSPVRTAGYTF
TRBV28	TRBJ2-3	CAGRTSGTDTQYF
TRBV27	TRBJ2-1	CASTKGLSYNEQFF
TRBV28	TRBJ2-7	CASSHLSSGTYEQYF
TRBV7-9	TRBJ2-7	CASGLAGLEQYF
TRBV10-3	TRBJ2-7	CAMRTGQSYEQYF
TRBV5-6	TRBJ2-1	CASSLWSRSYNEQFF
TRBV27	TRBJ2-7	CASSSGTGRYEQYF
TRBV2	TRBJ2-3	CASSNGQGGTDTQYF
TRBV6-5	TRBJ1-2	CASSYGSNLFYGYTF
TRBV5-6	TRBJ2-5	CASSLGPMRGGETQYF
TRBV19	TRBJ2-2	CASSMGTSGNTGELFF
TRBV7-2	TRBJ2-7	CASSLGVYEQYF
TRBV29-1	TRBJ1-1	CSVVGSPGRGSEAFF
TRBV29-1	TRBJ2-4	CSVGSGDRGRSAKNIQYF